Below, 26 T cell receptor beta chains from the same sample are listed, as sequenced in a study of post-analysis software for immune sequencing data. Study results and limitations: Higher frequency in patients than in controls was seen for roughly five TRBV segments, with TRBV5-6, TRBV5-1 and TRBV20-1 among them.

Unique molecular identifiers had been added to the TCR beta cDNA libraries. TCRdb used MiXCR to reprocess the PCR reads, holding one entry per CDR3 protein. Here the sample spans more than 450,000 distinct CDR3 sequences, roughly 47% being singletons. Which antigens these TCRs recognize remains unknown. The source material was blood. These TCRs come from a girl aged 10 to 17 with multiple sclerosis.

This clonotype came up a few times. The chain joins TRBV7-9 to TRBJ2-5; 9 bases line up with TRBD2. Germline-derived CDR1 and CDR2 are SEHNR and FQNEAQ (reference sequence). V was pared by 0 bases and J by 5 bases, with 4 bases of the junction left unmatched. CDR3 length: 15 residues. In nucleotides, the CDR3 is TGTGCCAGCAGCTTAGCTAGCGGGAGTTTTGAGACCCAGTACTTC. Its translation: CASSLASGSFETQYF.

Here the CDR3 DNA reads TGTGCCAGCAGTTTAGCCATCCCCGGGTTGGCTTTCTTT. It specifies CASSLAIPGLAFF. The chain recombines TRBV12-3 or TRBV12-4 with TRBJ1-1; D call uncertain. The CDR3 is 13 amino acids. V was trimmed by 0 bases and J by 11 bases, leaving 13 bases between them.

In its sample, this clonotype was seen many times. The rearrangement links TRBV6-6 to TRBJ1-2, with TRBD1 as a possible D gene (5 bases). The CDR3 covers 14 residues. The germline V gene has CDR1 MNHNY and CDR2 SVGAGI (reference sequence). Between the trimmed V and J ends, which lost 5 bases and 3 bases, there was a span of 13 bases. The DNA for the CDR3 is TGTGCCAGCAGTCTCCAGGGCGTGGACTATGGCTACACCTTC. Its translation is CASSLQGVDYGYTF.

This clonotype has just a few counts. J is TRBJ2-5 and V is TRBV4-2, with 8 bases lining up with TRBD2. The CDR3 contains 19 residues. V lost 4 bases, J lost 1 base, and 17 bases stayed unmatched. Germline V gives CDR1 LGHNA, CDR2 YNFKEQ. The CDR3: CASSPMFGGAPYTQETQYF. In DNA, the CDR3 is TGTGCCAGCAGCCCAATGTTCGGGGGGGCCCCTTATACCCAAGAGACCCAGTACTTC.

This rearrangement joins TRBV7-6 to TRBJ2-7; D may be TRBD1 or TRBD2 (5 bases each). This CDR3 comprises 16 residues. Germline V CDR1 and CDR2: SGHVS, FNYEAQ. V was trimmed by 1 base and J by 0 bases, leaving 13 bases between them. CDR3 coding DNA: TGTGCCAGCAGCTTAGTTGGCAGGGAGAGCTCCTACGAGCAGTACTTC. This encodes CASSLVGRESSYEQYF.

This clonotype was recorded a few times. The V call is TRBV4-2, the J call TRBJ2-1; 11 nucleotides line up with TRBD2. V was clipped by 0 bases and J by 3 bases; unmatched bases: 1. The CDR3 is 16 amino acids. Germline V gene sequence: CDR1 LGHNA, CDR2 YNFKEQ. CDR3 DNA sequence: TGTGCCAGCAGCCAAGAGGGGACTAGCGGCTACAATGAGCAGTTCTTC. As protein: CASSQEGTSGYNEQFF.

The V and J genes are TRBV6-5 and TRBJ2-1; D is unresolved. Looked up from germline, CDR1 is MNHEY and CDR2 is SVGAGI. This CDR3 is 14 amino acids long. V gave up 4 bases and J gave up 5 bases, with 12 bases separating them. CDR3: CASSSAFNNNEQFF. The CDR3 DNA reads TGTGCCAGCAGTTCTGCCTTTAACAACAATGAGCAGTTCTTC.

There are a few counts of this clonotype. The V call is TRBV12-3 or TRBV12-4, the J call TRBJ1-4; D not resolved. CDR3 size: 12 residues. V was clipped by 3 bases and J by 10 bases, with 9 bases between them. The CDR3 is CASSLKRAKLFF. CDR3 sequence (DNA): TGTGCCAGCAGTTTGAAAAGGGCAAAACTGTTTTTT.

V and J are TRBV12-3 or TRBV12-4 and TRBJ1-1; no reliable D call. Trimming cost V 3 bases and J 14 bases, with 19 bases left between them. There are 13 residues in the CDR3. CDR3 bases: TGTGCCAGCAGTTTCGAACAGCGGGATGGTAGGTTCTTT. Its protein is CASSFEQRDGRFF.

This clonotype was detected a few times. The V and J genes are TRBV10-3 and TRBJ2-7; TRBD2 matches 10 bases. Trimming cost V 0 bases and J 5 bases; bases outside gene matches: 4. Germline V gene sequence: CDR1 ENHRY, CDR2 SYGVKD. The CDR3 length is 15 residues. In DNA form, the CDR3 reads TGTGCCATCAGTGAGTCAATTAGCGGGAGGAACGAGCAGTACTTC. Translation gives CAISESISGRNEQYF.

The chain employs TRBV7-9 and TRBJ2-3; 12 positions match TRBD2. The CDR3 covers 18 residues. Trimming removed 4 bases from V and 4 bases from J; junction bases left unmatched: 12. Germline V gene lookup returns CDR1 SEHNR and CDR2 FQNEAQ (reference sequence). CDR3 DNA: TGTGCCAGCAGCTCCAGACAGGGACTAGCGGGTTTGGCAGATACGCAGTATTTT. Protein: CASSSRQGLAGLADTQYF.

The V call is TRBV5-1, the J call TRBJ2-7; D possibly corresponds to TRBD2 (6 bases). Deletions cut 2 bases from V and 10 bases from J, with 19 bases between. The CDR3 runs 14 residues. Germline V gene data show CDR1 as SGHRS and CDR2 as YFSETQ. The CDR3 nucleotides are TGCGCCAGCAGCTTTGCAGGACGGGGGTTCGAACAGTACTTC. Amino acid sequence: CASSFAGRGFEQYF.

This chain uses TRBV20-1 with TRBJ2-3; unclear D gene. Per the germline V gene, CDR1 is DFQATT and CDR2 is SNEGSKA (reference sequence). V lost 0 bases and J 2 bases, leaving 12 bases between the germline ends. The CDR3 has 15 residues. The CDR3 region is CSARESLTLTDTQYF. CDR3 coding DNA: TGCAGTGCTAGAGAGAGCTTGACTCTCACAGATACGCAGTATTTT.

Here the CDR3 reads CASGIGQPQHF. The CDR3 DNA sequence: TGTGCCAGCGGAATCGGCCAGCCCCAGCATTTT. V and J are TRBV28 and TRBJ1-5, with D hard to call. Looked up from germline, CDR1 is MDHEN and CDR2 is SYDVKM. CDR3 length equals 11 residues. V was pared by 8 bases and J by 7 bases, with 9 bases between. Looking up the rest from reference TRBV28 and TRBJ1-5 gives the full variable domain: DVKVTQSSRYLVKRTGEKVFLECVQDMDHENMFWYRQDPGLGLRLIYFSYDVKMKEKGDIPEGYSVSREKKERFSLILESASTNQTSMYLCASGIGQPQHFGDGTRLSIL.

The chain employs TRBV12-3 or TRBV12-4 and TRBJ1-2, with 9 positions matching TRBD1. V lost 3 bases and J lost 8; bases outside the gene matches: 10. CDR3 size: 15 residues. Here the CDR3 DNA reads TGTGCCAGCAGTTTTGGACAGGGGTCCTTGGGGGGCTACACCTTC. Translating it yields CASSFGQGSLGGYTF.

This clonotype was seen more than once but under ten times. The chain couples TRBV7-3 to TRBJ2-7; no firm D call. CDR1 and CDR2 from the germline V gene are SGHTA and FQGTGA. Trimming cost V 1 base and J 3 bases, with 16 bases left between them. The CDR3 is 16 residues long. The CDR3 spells CASSLMGEAGLYEQYF. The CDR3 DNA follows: TGTGCCAGCAGCTTAATGGGTGAGGCAGGCCTCTACGAGCAGTACTTC.

The CDR3 region is CASSLARPGRQPQGTDTQYF. The CDR3, as DNA: TGTGCCAGCAGCTTAGCCCGACCTGGACGACAGCCTCAAGGCACAGATACGCAGTATTTT. The rearrangement joins TRBV7-8 to TRBJ2-3; tentatively, D is TRBD1 (5 bases). In germline, CDR1 is SGHVS, CDR2 FQNEAQ. The CDR3 spans 20 residues. The V and J ends lost 0 bases and 1 base respectively, with 23 bases between them.

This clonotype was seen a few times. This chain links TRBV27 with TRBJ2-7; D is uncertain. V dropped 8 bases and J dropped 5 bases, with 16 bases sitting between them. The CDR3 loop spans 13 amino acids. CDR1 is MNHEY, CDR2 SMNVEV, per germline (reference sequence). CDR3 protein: CASLGPTGDEQYF. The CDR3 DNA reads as TGTGCCAGCCTAGGACCGACTGGCGACGAGCAGTACTTC.

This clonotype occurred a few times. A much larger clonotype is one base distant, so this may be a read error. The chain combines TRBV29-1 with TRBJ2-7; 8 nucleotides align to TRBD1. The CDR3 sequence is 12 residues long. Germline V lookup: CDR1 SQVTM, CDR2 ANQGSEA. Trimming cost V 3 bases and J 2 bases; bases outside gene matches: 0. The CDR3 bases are TGCAGCGTTGAGACAGGGGCCTACGAGCAGTACTTC. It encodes CSVETGAYEQYF.

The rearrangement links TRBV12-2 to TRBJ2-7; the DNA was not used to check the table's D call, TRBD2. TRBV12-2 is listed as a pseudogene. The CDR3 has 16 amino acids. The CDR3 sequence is CASRLVLFYPRYEQYF. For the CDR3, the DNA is TGTGCAAGTCGCTTAGTACTTTTTTACCCGCGCTACGAGCAGTACTTC.

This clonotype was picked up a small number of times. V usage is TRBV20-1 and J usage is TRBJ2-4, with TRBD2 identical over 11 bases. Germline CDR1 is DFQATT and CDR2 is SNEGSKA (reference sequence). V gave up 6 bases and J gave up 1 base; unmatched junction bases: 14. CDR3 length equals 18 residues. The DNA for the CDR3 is TGCAGTGCCCTCCCTAGCGGGGGGCCTCCCAGGGCCAAAAACATTCAGTACTTC. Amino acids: CSALPSGGPPRAKNIQYF.

The CDR3 DNA sequence: TGTGCCAGCAGCCCGGGACTAGCGGGATTAGGGGAGCAGTACTTC. Translation: CASSPGLAGLGEQYF. The chain recombines TRBV12-3 or TRBV12-4 with TRBJ2-7; the match to TRBD2 covers 13 bases. The CDR3 runs to 15 residues. V was clipped by 6 bases and J by 7 bases; unmatched bases: 9.

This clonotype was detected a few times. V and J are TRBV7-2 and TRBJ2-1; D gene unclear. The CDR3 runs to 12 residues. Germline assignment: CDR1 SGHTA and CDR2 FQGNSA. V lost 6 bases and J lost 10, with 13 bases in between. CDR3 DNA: TGTGCCAGCAGTCCCCCCGGTGGCGAGCAGTTCTTC. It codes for CASSPPGGEQFF.

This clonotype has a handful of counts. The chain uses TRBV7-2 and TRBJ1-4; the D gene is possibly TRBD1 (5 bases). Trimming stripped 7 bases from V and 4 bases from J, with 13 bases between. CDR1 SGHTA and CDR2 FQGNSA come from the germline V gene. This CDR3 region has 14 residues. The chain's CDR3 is CASKEGPGNEKLFF. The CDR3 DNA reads TGTGCCAGCAAAGAGGGGCCTGGTAATGAAAAACTGTTTTTT.

CDR3 region: CASRVAGETQETQYF. The CDR3 nucleotides are TGTGCCTCCCGGGTAGCGGGAGAGACCCAAGAGACCCAGTACTTC. This chain uses TRBV10-3 with TRBJ2-5, with 9 bases aligning to TRBD2. CDR3 length: 15 residues. Germline lookup yields CDR1 ENHRY and CDR2 SYGVKD. With V trimmed by 11 bases and J by 1 base, 11 bases remained unmatched.

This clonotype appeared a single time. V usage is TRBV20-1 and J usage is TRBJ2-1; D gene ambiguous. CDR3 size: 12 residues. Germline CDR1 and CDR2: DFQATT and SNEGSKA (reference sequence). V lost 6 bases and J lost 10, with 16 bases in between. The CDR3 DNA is TGCAGTGCCGCGGACGGATCCTACGAGCAGTTCTTC. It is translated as CSAADGSYEQFF.